Reported below is one TCR beta chain. Only in-frame clones appear in the TCRdb table, and some are missing; sequencing was by immunoSEQ multiplex PCR. The sample includes about 80,000 clones, about nine tenths seen only once; the top ten take less than 7%. This sample is part of a study of control samples from healthy donors and cancer patients. The CDR3 totals 18 residues. Per the germline V gene, CDR1 is KGHSH and CDR2 is LQKENI. Trimming took 3 bases from V and 2 from J, leaving 22 bases between them. Source material: blood. The V gene is TRBV18, the J gene TRBJ2-5; D is uncertain. This sequence was found in a man aged 45-60 years in good health. CDR3 sequence (DNA): TGTGCCAGCTCACCCGCAACGGGCCACTTTATTTTTCAAGAGACCCAGTACTTC. It encodes CASSPATGHFIFQETQYF.